The 2 T cell receptor beta chains below come from one sample, sequenced in a study of blood T cell repertoires in COVID-19. Measured with immunoSEQ multiplex PCR; TCRdb has only the in-frame clones, and not every one. The table records roughly 400,000 clones, around nine tenths of them present only once. The sequenced sample was PBMCs or T cells enriched from blood (not recorded which). These receptors were collected from a woman between 18 and 29 years old who had been exposed to COVID-19.

CDR3 region: CASSLDPGGNTEAFF. CDR3 bases: TGTGCCAGCAGCTTAGATCCGGGAGGGAACACTGAAGCTTTCTTT. The genes are TRBV7-2 and TRBJ1-1; D is uncertain. The CDR3 sequence is 15 residues long. The V end was cut by 1 base, the J end by 1 base, with 10 bases between. The V gene's germline CDR1 is SGHTA and CDR2 FQGNSA.

The J gene is TRBJ2-2, the V gene TRBV18; tentatively, D is TRBD1 (6 bases). Germline loops: CDR1 KGHSH, CDR2 LQKENI. Trimming took 9 bases from V and 3 from J, leaving 17 bases between them. There are 15 residues in the CDR3. The CDR3 loop reads CASTPQQGDTGELFF. The CDR3 DNA reads as TGTGCCAGTACGCCCCAACAGGGAGACACCGGGGAGCTGTTTTTT. Looking up the rest from reference TRBV18 and TRBJ2-2 gives the full variable domain: NAGVMQNPRHLVRRRGQEARLRCSPMKGHSHVYWYRQLPEEGLKFMVYLQKENIIDESGMPKERFSAEFPKEGPSILRIQQVVRGDSAAYFCASTPQQGDTGELFFGEGSRLTVL.